Reported below is one T cell receptor beta chain. Its antigen is currently unknown. Constant-region reverse primers amplified full-length variable regions, followed by semi-nested Nested Universal Primer A PCR. TCRdb processed the 5' RACE reads anew with MiXCR; each CDR3 protein has one entry. The table records more than 55,000 distinct CDR3 sequences, more than 25% of them present only once. Trimming at V came to 4 bases and at J to 3 bases, leaving 4 bases not matched to a gene. Germline CDR1 and CDR2: LGHDT and YNNKEL (reference sequence). CDR3 size: 16 residues. The sorted Tregs were CD4+CD25+CD127-/low cells. Findings of the study overall: The larger cohort examined one V-J beta rearrangement, not whole repertoires.

The sequence was collected from a female donor with breast cancer. Material for sequencing was tumor-infiltrating Tregs sorted from the breast tumor. The chain has TRBV3-1 and TRBJ2-2; 11 nucleotides match TRBD2. The CDR3 is CASSPLAGGHTGELFF. Written as DNA, the CDR3 is TGTGCCAGCAGCCCTTTAGCGGGGGGGCACACCGGGGAGCTGTTTTTT.